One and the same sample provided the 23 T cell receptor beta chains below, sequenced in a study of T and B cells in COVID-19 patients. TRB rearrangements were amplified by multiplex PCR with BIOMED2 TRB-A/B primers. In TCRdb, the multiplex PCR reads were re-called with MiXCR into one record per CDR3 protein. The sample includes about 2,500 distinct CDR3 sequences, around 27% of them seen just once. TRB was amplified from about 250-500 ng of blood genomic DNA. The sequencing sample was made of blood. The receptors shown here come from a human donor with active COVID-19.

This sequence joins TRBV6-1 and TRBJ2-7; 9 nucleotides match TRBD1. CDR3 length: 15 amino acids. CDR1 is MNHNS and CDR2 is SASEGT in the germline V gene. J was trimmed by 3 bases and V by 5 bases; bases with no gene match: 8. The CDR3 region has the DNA TGTGCCAGCAGTACCCGGACAGGGGTCGTCTACGAGCAGTACTTC. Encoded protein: CASSTRTGVVYEQYF.

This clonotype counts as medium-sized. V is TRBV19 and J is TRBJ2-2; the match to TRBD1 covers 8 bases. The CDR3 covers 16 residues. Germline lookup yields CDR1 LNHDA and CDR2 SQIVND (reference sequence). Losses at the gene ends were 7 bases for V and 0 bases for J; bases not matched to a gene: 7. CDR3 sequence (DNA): TGTGCCAGTAACCTGGACAGGGACGCGAACACCGGGGAGCTGTTTTTT. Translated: CASNLDRDANTGELFF.

The CDR3 DNA sequence: TGTGCCAGCAGTTACACCGGGACAGGGGGGGCCGAGCAGTACTTC. Translation: CASSYTGTGGAEQYF. J is TRBJ2-7 and V is TRBV6-5; 11 positions match TRBD1. Unmatched junction bases numbered 6, after V lost 2 bases and J lost 6 bases. The CDR3 length is 15 residues. Germline lookup yields CDR1 MNHEY and CDR2 SVGAGI.

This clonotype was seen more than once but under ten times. The CDR3 here is CASSLRREKLFF. CDR3 nucleotide sequence: TGTGCCAGCAGCCTCCGGAGGGAAAAACTGTTTTTT. The chain links TRBV5-6 to TRBJ1-4; D is undetermined. From germline, CDR1 is SGHDT and CDR2 YYEEEE. V shed 4 bases and J shed 8 bases, with 9 bases lying between them. CDR3 size: 12 residues.

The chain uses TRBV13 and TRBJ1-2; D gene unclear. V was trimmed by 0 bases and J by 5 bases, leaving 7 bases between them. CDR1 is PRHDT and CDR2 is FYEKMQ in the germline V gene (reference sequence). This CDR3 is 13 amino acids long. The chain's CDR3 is CASSLGSGYGYTF. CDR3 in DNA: TGTGCCAGCAGCTTAGGTTCTGGGTATGGCTACACCTTC.

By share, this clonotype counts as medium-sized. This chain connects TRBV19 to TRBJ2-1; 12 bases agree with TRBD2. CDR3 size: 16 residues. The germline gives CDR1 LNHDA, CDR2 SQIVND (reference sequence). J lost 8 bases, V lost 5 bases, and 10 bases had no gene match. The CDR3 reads CASSFRLAGARDEQFF. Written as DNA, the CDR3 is TGTGCCAGTAGTTTTCGACTAGCGGGAGCGAGGGATGAGCAGTTCTTC.

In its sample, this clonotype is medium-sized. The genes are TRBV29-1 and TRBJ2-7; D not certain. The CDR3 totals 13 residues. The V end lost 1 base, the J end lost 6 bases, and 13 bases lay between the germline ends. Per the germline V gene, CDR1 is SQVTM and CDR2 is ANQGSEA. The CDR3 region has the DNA TGCAGCGTTGAAGGGGTGGGGATCTCCGAGCAGTACTTC. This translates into CSVEGVGISEQYF.

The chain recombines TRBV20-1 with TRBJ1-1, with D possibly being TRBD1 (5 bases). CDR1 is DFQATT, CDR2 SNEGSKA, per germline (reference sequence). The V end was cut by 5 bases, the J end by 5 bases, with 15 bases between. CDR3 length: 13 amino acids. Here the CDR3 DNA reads TGCAGTGCTTCTTATGGGGGTGAGACTGAAGCTTTCTTT. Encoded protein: CSASYGGETEAFF.

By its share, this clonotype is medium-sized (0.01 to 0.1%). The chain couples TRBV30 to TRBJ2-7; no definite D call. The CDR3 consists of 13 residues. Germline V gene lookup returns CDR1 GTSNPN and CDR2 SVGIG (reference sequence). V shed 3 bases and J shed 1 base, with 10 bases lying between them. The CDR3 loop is CAWRRLESYEQYF. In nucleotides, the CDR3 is TGTGCCTGGAGGAGACTCGAATCCTACGAGCAGTACTTC.

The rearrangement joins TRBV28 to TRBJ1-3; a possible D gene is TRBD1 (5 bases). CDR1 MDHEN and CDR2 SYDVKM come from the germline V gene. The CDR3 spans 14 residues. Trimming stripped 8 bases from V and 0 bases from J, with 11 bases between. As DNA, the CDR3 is TGTGCCAGCCGATCGCAGGGCTCTGGAAACACCATATATTTT. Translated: CASRSQGSGNTIYF.

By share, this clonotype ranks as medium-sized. The CDR3 is CASSMAVSSYEQYF. CDR3 nucleotide sequence: TGTGCCAGTAGTATGGCGGTTAGCTCCTACGAGCAGTACTTC. The chain combines TRBV19 with TRBJ2-7; D gene ambiguous. The CDR3 is made up of 14 amino acids. V lost 3 bases and J 0 bases, leaving 9 bases between the germline ends. Germline V gives CDR1 LNHDA, CDR2 SQIVND (reference sequence).

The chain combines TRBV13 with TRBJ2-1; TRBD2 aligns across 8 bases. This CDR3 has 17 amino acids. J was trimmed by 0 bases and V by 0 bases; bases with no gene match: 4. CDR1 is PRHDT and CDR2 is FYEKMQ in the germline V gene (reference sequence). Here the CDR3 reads CASSLGPSGSSYNEQFF. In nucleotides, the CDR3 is TGTGCCAGCAGCTTAGGCCCCAGCGGGAGCTCCTACAATGAGCAGTTCTTC.

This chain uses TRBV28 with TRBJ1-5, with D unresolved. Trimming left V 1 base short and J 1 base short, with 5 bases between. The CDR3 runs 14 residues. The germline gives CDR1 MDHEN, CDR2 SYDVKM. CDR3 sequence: CASSLYGSNQPQHF. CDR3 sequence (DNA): TGTGCCAGCAGTTTATACGGGAGCAATCAGCCCCAGCATTTT.

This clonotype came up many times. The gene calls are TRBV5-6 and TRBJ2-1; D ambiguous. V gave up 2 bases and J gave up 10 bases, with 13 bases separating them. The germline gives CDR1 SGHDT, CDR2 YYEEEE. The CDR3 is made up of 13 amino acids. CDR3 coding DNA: TGTGCCAGCAGCTTTCCTGCTGAGACCGAGCAGTTCTTC. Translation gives CASSFPAETEQFF.

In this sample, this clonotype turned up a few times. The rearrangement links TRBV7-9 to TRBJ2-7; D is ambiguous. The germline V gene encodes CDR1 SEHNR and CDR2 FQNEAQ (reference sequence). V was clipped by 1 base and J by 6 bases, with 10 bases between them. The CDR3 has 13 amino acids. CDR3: CASSLVGSREQYF. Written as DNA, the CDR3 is TGTGCCAGCAGCTTAGTGGGGTCCCGCGAGCAGTACTTC.

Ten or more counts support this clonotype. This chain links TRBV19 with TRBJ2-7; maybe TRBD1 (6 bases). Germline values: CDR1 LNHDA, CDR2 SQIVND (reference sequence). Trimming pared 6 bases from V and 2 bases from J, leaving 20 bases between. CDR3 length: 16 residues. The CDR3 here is CASSSPPGVLTYEQYF. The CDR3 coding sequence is TGTGCCAGTAGCAGCCCCCCAGGGGTCCTGACCTACGAGCAGTACTTC. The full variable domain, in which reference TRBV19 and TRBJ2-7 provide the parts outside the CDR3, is DGGITQSPKYLFRKEGQNVTLSCEQNLNHDAMYWYRQDPGQGLRLIYYSQIVNDFQKGDIAEGYSVSREKKESFPLTVTSAQKNPTAFYLCASSSPPGVLTYEQYFGPGTRLTVT.

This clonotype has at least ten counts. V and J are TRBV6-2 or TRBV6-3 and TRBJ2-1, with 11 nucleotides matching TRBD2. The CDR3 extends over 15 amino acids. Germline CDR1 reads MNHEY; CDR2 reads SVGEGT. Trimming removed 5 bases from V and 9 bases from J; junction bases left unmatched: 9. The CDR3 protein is CASSTGTSGPSEQFF. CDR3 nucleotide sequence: TGTGCCAGCAGTACCGGGACTAGCGGACCAAGTGAGCAGTTCTTC.

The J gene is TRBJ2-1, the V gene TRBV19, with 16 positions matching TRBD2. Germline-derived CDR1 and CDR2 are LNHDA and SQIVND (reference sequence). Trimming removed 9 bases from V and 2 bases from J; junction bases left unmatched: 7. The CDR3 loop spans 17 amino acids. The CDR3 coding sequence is TGTGCCAGCACCGGGACTAGCGGGAGGGCCGCCTACAATGAGCAGTTCTTC. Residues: CASTGTSGRAAYNEQFF.

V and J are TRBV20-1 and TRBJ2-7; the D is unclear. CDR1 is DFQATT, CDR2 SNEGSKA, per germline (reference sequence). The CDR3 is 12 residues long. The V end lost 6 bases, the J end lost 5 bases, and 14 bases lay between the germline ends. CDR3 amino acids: CSAPGPDDEQYF. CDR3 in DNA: TGCAGTGCCCCGGGTCCGGACGACGAGCAGTACTTC.

CDR3 nucleotide sequence: TGTGCCATCAGTGAGATAGGGCAGCTAGCTAACTATGGCTACACCTTC. It specifies CAISEIGQLANYGYTF. The chain is built from TRBV10-3 and TRBJ1-2; D gene ambiguous. The germline V gene encodes CDR1 ENHRY and CDR2 SYGVKD. This CDR3 spans 16 amino acids. With 2 bases removed from V and 0 bases from J, the gap between germline ends came to 13 bases.

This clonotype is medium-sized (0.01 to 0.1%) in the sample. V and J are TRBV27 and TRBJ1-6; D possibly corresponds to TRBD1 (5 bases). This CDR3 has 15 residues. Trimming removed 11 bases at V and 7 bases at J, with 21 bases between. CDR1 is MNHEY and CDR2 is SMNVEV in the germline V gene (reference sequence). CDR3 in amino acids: CAVSLAGGGNSPLHF. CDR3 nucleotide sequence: TGTGCCGTCTCCTTGGCGGGGGGAGGCAATTCACCCCTCCACTTT.

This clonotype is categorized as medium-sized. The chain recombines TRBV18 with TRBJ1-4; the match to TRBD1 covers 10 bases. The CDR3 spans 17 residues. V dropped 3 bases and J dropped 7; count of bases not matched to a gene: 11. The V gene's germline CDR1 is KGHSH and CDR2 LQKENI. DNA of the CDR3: TGTGCCAGCTCACCCATGGGACAGGGGTTTGGTGGTGAAAAACTGTTTTTT. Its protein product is CASSPMGQGFGGEKLFF.

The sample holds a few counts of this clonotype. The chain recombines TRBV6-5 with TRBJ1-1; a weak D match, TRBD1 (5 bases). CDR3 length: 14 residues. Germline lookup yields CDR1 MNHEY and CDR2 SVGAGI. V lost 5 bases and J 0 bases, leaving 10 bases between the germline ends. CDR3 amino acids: CASSTGTLNTEAFF. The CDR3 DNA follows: TGTGCCAGCAGTACTGGGACGTTGAACACTGAAGCTTTCTTT.